This T cell receptor (beta chain) was retrieved from a study of T-cell reconstitution after alpha-beta-depleted transplantation in children (dated by TCRdb to between 2015 and 2016). Looking at the study overall: The study quantitatively tracked T-cell immune reconstitution after TCRalphabeta/CD19-depleted allogeneic hematopoietic cell transplantation in children using TCR repertoire profiling.

Library creation used PCR. Sequencing relied on an Illumina HiSeq 2500. Molecular barcoding was employed in the preparation of TCR libraries, with unique molecular identifiers being used to normalize TCRbeta repertoire quantification. Using fastp trimming at Q25 and MiXCR clonotype assembly, TCRdb reanalyzed the public sequencing data and kept in-frame beta chains. Identical CDR3 protein sequences are pooled into one entry, listed with their most common genes and DNA. The sample has 500,000 to 600,000 distinct CDR3 sequences on record, around 18% of them singletons. Approximately 3% of the sample is in the top ten clones. From the cysteine up to the phenylalanine, the CDR3 has a length of 14 residues. Only the CDR3 DNA is retained, 42 bases long and in frame from the first base. Reading the germline V gene gives CDR1 SGDLS and CDR2 YYNGEE. V is reduced by 0 bases and J by 3 bases, leaving a spacing of 10 bases between them.

In its sample, this clonotype was seen a few times. Which antigen it targets is not known. Base qualities are not recorded, but no much larger clone differs from it by a single base. This clonotype was obtained from a human donor who donated a stem cell graft to a child with acute lymphoblastic leukemia. The sample was PBMCs from the stem cell graft donor, taken from the stem cell graft. This chain is built from TRBV9 and TRBJ2-7, and possibly TRBD2, on 5 matching bases. The CDR3 here reads CASSVGAEGYEQYF. The DNA sequence follows: TGTGCCAGCAGCGTAGGGGCCGAGGGCTACGAGCAGTACTTC.